Described below is a single T cell receptor (beta chain) sequence and its context. Its target is unknown. Use of 60 Vbeta and 13 Jbeta primers characterized the PCR. This table comes from immunoSEQ multiplex PCR, and its TCRdb copy is limited to in-frame clones, with some not included. The table records about 76,000 clones, 70% to 80% of them present only once. CDR3 length: 18 residues. Germline lookup yields CDR1 MNHEY and CDR2 SMNVEV (reference sequence). Trimming took 5 bases from V and 3 from J, leaving 26 bases between them. The data were obtained in a study of cytomegalovirus exposure and HLA in healthy donors. Study at large: As an earlier analysis found, 150 million to 200 million T cells yielded about 120 million unique TCR beta sequences. The study's findings and limits: In vitro experiments confirmed that three CMV-associated chains were specific for CMV antigens.

The sequence came from a man aged 25-40 years in good health and CMV-seronegative. The rearrangement links TRBV27 to TRBJ2-7; weak D call: TRBD2 (5 bases). The source material was PBMCs. The DNA of the CDR3 is TGTGCCAGCAGTCGATCATCTATTCGGGGAACAGAGAACTACGAGCAGTACTTC. It translates to CASSRSSIRGTENYEQYF.